The 27 T cell receptor beta chains reported below all come from one sample, sequenced in a study of T cell repertoires in ileal Crohn's disease. Time point in this sample: neoterminal ileum biopsy at postoperative endoscopy, about 6 months after surgery. TCRdb keeps only in-frame clones here, not all; method: immunoSEQ multiplex PCR. The sample shows around 13,000 clones, around two thirds of them seen only once. Source material: ileal tissue. Source of these receptors: an adult with Crohn's disease.

J is TRBJ1-3 and V is TRBV18; D unresolved. Germline V gene data show CDR1 as KGHSH and CDR2 as LQKENI. Trimming took 0 bases from V and 4 from J, leaving 10 bases between them. This CDR3 contains 15 residues. This chain's CDR3 is CASSPPTGNGNTIYF. The DNA of the CDR3 is TGTGCCAGCTCACCACCGACGGGGAACGGAAACACCATATATTTT.

The chain joins TRBV2 to TRBJ1-5; TRBD1 matches at 9 bases. Trimming removed 8 bases from V and 5 bases from J; junction bases left unmatched: 4. Germline V CDR1 and CDR2: SNHLY, FYNNEI. CDR3 length equals 13 residues. The CDR3 protein is CASHRTGDQPQHF. CDR3 bases: TGTGCCAGCCACAGGACAGGGGATCAGCCCCAGCATTTT.

The CDR3 region has the DNA TGTGCCAGCAGCCCCGGACAGGGGGGGGCCAAAAACATTCAGTACTTC. Translation: CASSPGQGGAKNIQYF. The V gene is TRBV2, the J gene TRBJ2-4; 10 bases align to TRBD1. The CDR3 covers 16 residues. After removal of 6 bases from V and 1 base from J, the junction contained 6 bases not matched to a gene. Germline V gene data show CDR1 as SNHLY and CDR2 as FYNNEI.

The chain has TRBV5-1 and TRBJ2-1; 13 nucleotides match TRBD2. J was trimmed by 7 bases and V by 4 bases; bases with no gene match: 11. The V gene's germline CDR1 is SGHRS and CDR2 YFSETQ. The CDR3 consists of 17 residues. CDR3 nucleotides: TGCGCCAGCAGCCAAATGACTAGCGGGGGGCCTGAAAATGAGCAGTTCTTC. Translated: CASSQMTSGGPENEQFF.

J is TRBJ1-6 and V is TRBV21-1; the table's TRBD1 call for D was not verified on the DNA. TRBV21-1 is a known pseudogene. The CDR3 covers 15 residues. CDR3 in amino acids: CASSTRTGVNSPLHF. For the CDR3, the DNA is TGTGCCAGCAGCACCCGGACAGGGGTTAATTCACCCCTCCACTTT.

V gene TRBV23-1 combines with J gene TRBJ2-6; D remains ambiguous. TRBV23-1 is identified as an open reading frame with a role that is uncertain. Trimming shortened V by 1 base and J by 0 bases, and 10 bases separated the two germline ends. This CDR3 region has 17 residues. The CDR3 DNA reads TGCGCCAGCAGTCAATTAACACGTATCTCTGGGGCCAACGTCCTGACTTTC. Amino acid sequence: CASSQLTRISGANVLTF.

The chain links TRBV6-1 to TRBJ2-1; D is possibly TRBD2 (6 bases). V gave up 6 bases and J gave up 2 bases, with 14 bases separating them. The CDR3 covers 15 residues. Germline CDR1 is MNHNS and CDR2 is SASEGT. The CDR3 loop reads CASSRLVGAYNEQFF. The CDR3 DNA follows: TGTGCCAGCAGCCGACTAGTGGGGGCCTACAATGAGCAGTTCTTC.

The chain recombines TRBV19 with TRBJ1-2; D call uncertain. Trimming stripped 5 bases from V and 10 bases from J, with 26 bases between. This CDR3 spans 16 amino acids. Germline V gene lookup returns CDR1 LNHDA and CDR2 SQIVND (reference sequence). Written as DNA, the CDR3 is TGTGCCAGTAGTCAAGATCGGGGTACACTACCACGGGCCTACACCTTC. It specifies CASSQDRGTLPRAYTF.

The chain combines TRBV6-1 with TRBJ1-1; 7 bases agree with TRBD1. Trimming cost V 2 bases and J 10 bases; bases outside gene matches: 13. The CDR3 is 15 amino acids. Germline CDR1 reads MNHNS; CDR2 reads SASEGT. The CDR3 sequence: CASSESGQRGARAFF. CDR3 coding DNA: TGTGCCAGCAGTGAATCGGGACAGAGGGGAGCGCGAGCTTTCTTT.

This clone was observed a handful of times. This same CDR3 is encoded by further DNA sequences in the sample. The gene calls are TRBV19 and TRBJ1-1; D may be TRBD1 (5 bases). With 1 base removed from V and 3 bases from J, the gap between germline ends came to 12 bases. Germline lookup yields CDR1 LNHDA and CDR2 SQIVND (reference sequence). The CDR3 has 15 residues. The CDR3 loop reads CASSIGGGADTEAFF. The CDR3 bases are TGTGCCAGTAGTATAGGAGGAGGGGCGGACACTGAAGCTTTCTTT.

The rearrangement joins TRBV7-9 to TRBJ2-3; 9 nucleotides align to TRBD2. V lost 4 bases to trimming and J lost 5 bases; unmatched junction nucleotides: 4. The CDR3 spans 14 residues. Per the germline V gene, CDR1 is SEHNR and CDR2 is FQNEAQ (reference sequence). The CDR3 DNA reads as TGTGCCAGCAGCTCCGGCGGGGGGGTAGATACGCAGTATTTT. Its translation: CASSSGGGVDTQYF.

This clone counts as medium-sized. One end of the junction varies from germline; a read error may be responsible. The V gene is TRBV5-1, the J gene TRBJ1-4; D is uncertain. Germline CDR1 SGHRS, CDR2 YFSETQ. The CDR3 consists of 14 residues. CDR3 sequence (DNA): TGCGCCAGCAGGTTGGATTCAACTAATGAAAAACTGTTTTTT. Translation: CASRLDSTNEKLFF.

In this sample, this clone turned up once. This likely stems from a read error, as it lies one base from a far larger clone. The V gene is TRBV5-1, the J gene TRBJ2-4, with D possibly TRBD2 on 7 matching bases. The CDR3 has 16 amino acids. CDR1 and CDR2 (germline): SGHRS, YFSETQ. V was clipped by 2 bases and J by 6 bases, with 18 bases between them. The DNA of the CDR3 is TGCGCCAGCAGCTTCTCCCAGGGAGGGGGGGGAAACATTCAGTACTTC. Encoded protein: CASSFSQGGGGNIQYF. The full variable domain, rest sourced from reference TRBV5-1 and TRBJ2-4, is KAGVTQTPRYLIKTRGQQVTLSCSPISGHRSVSWYQQTPGQGLQFLFEYFSETQRNKGNFPGRFSGRQFSNSRSEMNVSTLELGDSALYLCASSFSQGGGGNIQYFGAGTRLSVL.

The rearrangement links TRBV2 to TRBJ1-6; the match to TRBD1 covers 7 bases. The CDR3 length is 15 residues. The V segment lost 2 bases and the J segment 6 bases; nucleotides outside the gene matches: 4. Looked up from germline, CDR1 is SNHLY and CDR2 is FYNNEI. As DNA, the CDR3 is TGTGCCAGCAGTGAAAGGGGACAGTCTAATTCACCCCTCCACTTT. Its translation: CASSERGQSNSPLHF.

This chain uses TRBV7-3 with TRBJ2-1; TRBD1 agrees at 8 bases. Trimming removed 3 bases from V and 7 bases from J; junction bases left unmatched: 8. There are 15 residues in the CDR3. Germline lookup yields CDR1 SGHTA and CDR2 FQGTGA. In DNA, the CDR3 is TGTGCCAGCAGCTTCGGGCAGGGGGCGAGGAATGAGCAGTTCTTC. It codes for CASSFGQGARNEQFF.

The chain recombines TRBV25-1 with TRBJ1-2, with no clear D. CDR1 MGHDK and CDR2 SYGVNS come from the germline V gene. The V end was cut by 3 bases, the J end by 4 bases, with 9 bases between. The length of the CDR3 is 13 residues. The CDR3 DNA reads TGTGCCAGCAGTGATAGCAGAGCCTATGGCTACACCTTC. Its translation: CASSDSRAYGYTF.

This clone was seen only once. The chain carries TRBV5-1 and TRBJ2-7, with 11 nucleotides matching TRBD1. V dropped 0 bases and J dropped 7; count of bases not matched to a gene: 6. Germline values: CDR1 SGHRS, CDR2 YFSETQ. CDR3 length equals 15 residues. In nucleotides, the CDR3 is TGCGCCAGCAGCTTGGGGACAGGGGGCGCGAGGGAGCAGTACTTC. This encodes CASSLGTGGAREQYF.

The genes are TRBV19 and TRBJ2-3; either TRBD1 or TRBD2 may supply D (5 bases each). CDR3 size: 15 residues. The V and J ends lost 7 bases and 6 bases respectively, with 20 bases between them. The V gene's germline CDR1 is LNHDA and CDR2 SQIVND (reference sequence). The CDR3 sequence: CASNIGAQKGDTQYF. CDR3 nucleotides: TGTGCCAGTAACATCGGGGCCCAAAAAGGGGATACGCAGTATTTT.

This clone rates as medium-sized (0.01 to 0.1%). This rearrangement joins TRBV7-9 to TRBJ1-6; no clear D gene. CDR1 and CDR2 (germline): SEHNR, FQNEAQ (reference sequence). There are 13 residues in the CDR3. The V end lost 5 bases, the J end lost 10 bases, and 12 bases lay between the germline ends. CDR3 sequence: CASSPPDLSPLHF. In DNA, the CDR3 is TGTGCCAGCAGCCCCCCGGATCTGTCACCCCTCCACTTT.

V usage is TRBV5-1 and J usage is TRBJ1-4; the match to TRBD1 covers 9 bases. CDR1 and CDR2 from the germline V gene are SGHRS and YFSETQ. V was pared by 6 bases and J by 8 bases, with 11 bases of the junction left unmatched. The CDR3 totals 15 residues. CDR3 nucleotides: TGCGCCAGCACTCCGGCGGGGACAGGGCGCGAAAAACTGTTTTTT. Encoded protein: CASTPAGTGREKLFF.

The chain carries TRBV7-8 and TRBJ1-4; a possible D gene is TRBD1 (6 bases). The ends were cut back, 5 bases at V and 4 bases at J, with 17 bases in the middle. The germline V gene has CDR1 SGHVS and CDR2 FQNEAQ. This CDR3 is built from 16 residues. CDR3 residues: CASSPQQGSGNEKLFF. CDR3 sequence (DNA): TGTGCCAGCAGCCCCCAACAGGGCTCGGGTAATGAAAAACTGTTTTTT.

The genes are TRBV28 and TRBJ1-2; D gene uncertain. Trimming took 8 bases from V and 2 from J, leaving 6 bases between them. The CDR3 totals 11 residues. Germline V gives CDR1 MDHEN, CDR2 SYDVKM. This chain's CDR3 is CASAENYGYTF. CDR3 in DNA: TGTGCCAGCGCAGAGAACTATGGCTACACCTTC.

This clone appeared a single time. The chain couples TRBV27 to TRBJ2-7; 8 nucleotides match TRBD2. CDR3 length: 15 residues. Germline V gene sequence: CDR1 MNHEY, CDR2 SMNVEV (reference sequence). V lost 4 bases and J lost 0; bases outside the gene matches: 5. The CDR3 DNA reads TGTGCCAGCAGTTCACAAGCGGGGGCCTCCTACGAGCAGTACTTC. It codes for CASSSQAGASYEQYF.

The V and J genes are TRBV23-1 and TRBJ2-5; D is uncertain. TRBV23-1 is an ORF; its function is uncertain. Deletions cut 3 bases from V and 1 base from J, with 12 bases between. The CDR3 extends over 15 amino acids. For the CDR3, the DNA is TGCGCCAGCAGTCACAAAGGCCCTGTCCAAGAGACCCAGTACTTC. Translated: CASSHKGPVQETQYF.

This rearrangement joins TRBV2 to TRBJ2-6; possibly TRBD1 for D (5 bases). This CDR3 region has 15 residues. With 4 bases removed from V and 0 bases from J, the gap between germline ends came to 7 bases. Germline V CDR1 and CDR2: SNHLY, FYNNEI. For the CDR3, the DNA is TGTGCCAGCAGTGGACAGCCCTCTGGGGCCAACGTCCTGACTTTC. Protein: CASSGQPSGANVLTF.

The V gene is TRBV19, the J gene TRBJ2-2, with unresolved D. V lost 7 bases to trimming and J lost 0 bases, with 15 bases between them. Germline V gives CDR1 LNHDA, CDR2 SQIVND (reference sequence). The CDR3 runs to 16 residues. CDR3: CASTQMGFANTGELFF. CDR3 nucleotide sequence: TGTGCCAGTACTCAGATGGGGTTCGCGAACACCGGGGAGCTGTTTTTT.

V usage is TRBV2 and J usage is TRBJ1-4, with D unresolved. In germline, CDR1 is SNHLY, CDR2 FYNNEI. This CDR3 comprises 15 residues. The V end was cut by 1 base, the J end by 10 bases, with 16 bases between. DNA of the CDR3: TGTGCCAGCAGTGAAGAGGAGGGTAGCGGATTAAAACTGTTTTTT. It codes for CASSEEEGSGLKLFF.